This TCR beta chain was captured in a study of T-cell reconstitution after alpha-beta-depleted transplantation in children. There are many counts of this clonotype. The V gene lost 1 base and the J gene lost 2 bases, with 11 bases spanning the gap. The CDR3 has 15 residues. Germline CDR1 reads PRHDT; CDR2 reads FYEKMQ (reference sequence). Unique molecular identifiers were incorporated during preparation of the TCRbeta library. TCRdb fed the PCR reads into MiXCR, producing one record per CDR3 protein. The table records about 420,000 distinct CDR3 sequences, 15% to 20% of them present only once. This receptor was obtained from a boy younger than two who had a stem cell transplant for Wiskott-Aldrich syndrome, so the T cells may come from the graft donor. Here the sequenced sample was PBMCs, mostly from graft donor cells, taken 360 days after TCRalphabeta/CD19-depleted stem cell transplant. V is TRBV13 and J is TRBJ2-5; a weak D match, TRBD2 (6 bases). The DNA of the CDR3 is TGTGCCAGCAGCTTAGCGGGGGTCCTACAAGAGACCCAGTACTTC. Its protein product is CASSLAGVLQETQYF.